The entry below gives a single T cell receptor beta chain sequence along with its context. Antigen: not known. The data stem from a study of beta chain features in type 1 diabetes. Whole-study findings and limits: For Type 1 diabetes patients, all four CD4+ subsets carried TCRB CDR3s that were moderately but significantly shorter.

Every isolated RNA sample was fully reverse transcribed, so sequencing captured expressed TCRB transcripts. Sequenced by immunoSEQ multiplex PCR; TCRdb stores in-frame clones only, minus some. Here the sample spans hundreds of thousands of clones, 15% to 17% being singletons. Sequencing was performed on naive CD4+ T cells from blood. This clonotype originated in a man in his late teens or twenties in good health.

The CDR3 nucleotides read TGTGCCAGCATGGGACACGGAAGATACGAGCAGTACTTC. It translates to CASMGHGRYEQYF. V and J are TRBV27 and TRBJ2-7, with a possible D match to TRBD1 (6 bases). With 7 bases removed from V and 4 bases from J, the gap between germline ends came to 14 bases. Germline values: CDR1 MNHEY, CDR2 SMNVEV (reference sequence). This CDR3 region has 13 residues.